One and the same sample provided the 27 T cell receptor beta chains below, sequenced in a study of blood T cell repertoires in COVID-19. TCRdb's table, derived via immunoSEQ multiplex PCR, lists solely in-frame clones and lacks some. Among approximately 360,000 clones listed, 89% were seen once. The sequencing input was peripheral blood. The receptors were sampled from a man aged 35 to 55 with acute or convalescent COVID-19.

The chain carries TRBV7-3 and TRBJ2-3, with a possible D match to TRBD2 (6 bases). Trimming pared 11 bases from V and 0 bases from J, leaving 12 bases between. Germline V gene data show CDR1 as SGHTA and CDR2 as FQGTGA. This CDR3 comprises 13 residues. CDR3 loop: CASASVSTDTQYF. For the CDR3, the DNA is TGTGCCTCCGCTAGCGTTAGCACAGATACGCAGTATTTT.

CDR3 residues: CATSDLGQGANTGELFF. CDR3 in DNA: TGTGCCACCAGTGACCTGGGACAGGGGGCGAACACCGGGGAGCTGTTTTTT. The chain couples TRBV24-1 to TRBJ2-2, with 11 positions matching TRBD1. The ends lost 4 bases at V and 0 bases at J; junction bases unmatched: 3. CDR3 length: 17 residues. CDR1 and CDR2 (germline): KGHDR, SFDVKD.

The chain has TRBV19 and TRBJ1-4; 7 positions match TRBD1. V lost 10 bases to trimming and J lost 0 bases; unmatched junction nucleotides: 11. CDR1 and CDR2 from the germline V gene are LNHDA and SQIVND (reference sequence). The CDR3 runs 16 residues. The CDR3 region is CATWDSLKATNEKLFF. In nucleotides, the CDR3 is TGTGCCACCTGGGACAGTCTAAAAGCAACTAATGAAAAACTGTTTTTT.

This chain connects TRBV11-2 to TRBJ2-7; possible D gene TRBD2, 5 bases. The V gene's germline CDR1 is SGHAT and CDR2 FQNNGV. This CDR3 has 13 amino acids. V was clipped by 6 bases and J by 5 bases, with 14 bases between them. The CDR3 DNA sequence: TGTGCCAGCAGACGGGGTCGCGGCGACGAGCAGTACTTC. Its translation: CASRRGRGDEQYF.

J is TRBJ2-7 and V is TRBV5-4; tentative D call: TRBD1 (5 bases). The CDR3 totals 12 residues. The germline V gene encodes CDR1 SGHNT and CDR2 YYREEE (reference sequence). V gave up 5 bases and J gave up 6 bases, with 12 bases separating them. DNA of the CDR3: TGTGCCAGCAGTCTTGGGGCCTCCGAGCAGTACTTC. This codes for CASSLGASEQYF.

The V and J genes are TRBV19 and TRBJ2-7, with 9 bases lining up with TRBD1. This CDR3 contains 15 residues. Germline loops: CDR1 LNHDA, CDR2 SQIVND (reference sequence). The ends lost 9 bases at V and 2 bases at J; junction bases unmatched: 11. CDR3 loop: CASKTQQGAAYEQYF. DNA for the CDR3: TGTGCCAGCAAAACCCAACAGGGGGCCGCCTACGAGCAGTACTTC.

This clone was recorded only once. The rearrangement links TRBV10-3 to TRBJ1-5, with TRBD1 matching over 11 bases. V lost 2 bases to trimming and J lost 7 bases; unmatched junction nucleotides: 1. This CDR3 spans 14 amino acids. Germline V gives CDR1 ENHRY, CDR2 SYGVKD. The CDR3 spells CAISEGTGGQPQHF. CDR3 coding DNA: TGTGCCATCAGTGAGGGGACAGGGGGACAGCCCCAGCATTTT.

The table lists this clone with a count of one. This rearrangement joins TRBV7-8 to TRBJ1-4, with a weak D call TRBD1 (5 bases). The germline V gene encodes CDR1 SGHVS and CDR2 FQNEAQ. The CDR3 length is 13 residues. Trimming pared 2 bases from V and 7 bases from J, leaving 8 bases between. CDR3 in amino acids: CASSLRGSEKLFF. CDR3 nucleotides: TGTGCCAGCAGCTTAAGGGGAAGTGAAAAACTGTTTTTT.

The rearrangement links TRBV7-6 to TRBJ2-1; 11 nucleotides agree with TRBD2. In germline, CDR1 is SGHVS, CDR2 FNYEAQ. With V trimmed by 5 bases and J by 0 bases, 12 bases remained unmatched. CDR3 size: 19 residues. Written as DNA, the CDR3 is TGTGCCAGCAGCGTATCACCTAGCGGGAGGCAAAGCTCCTACAATGAGCAGTTCTTC. Its protein is CASSVSPSGRQSSYNEQFF.

CDR3 sequence reads: CASSLVARGEQYF. The CDR3, as DNA: TGTGCCAGCAGCTTAGTTGCCCGGGGCGAGCAGTACTTC. The V and J genes are TRBV7-2 and TRBJ2-7; D might be TRBD2 (5 bases). Germline V gene lookup returns CDR1 SGHTA and CDR2 FQGNSA. Trimming shortened V by 1 base and J by 6 bases, and 10 bases separated the two germline ends. The CDR3 has 13 amino acids.

This chain joins TRBV10-1 and TRBJ2-7; perhaps TRBD2 as D (6 bases). Per the germline V gene, CDR1 is WNHNN and CDR2 is SYGVQD (reference sequence). Deletions cut 0 bases from V and 6 bases from J, with 12 bases between. The CDR3 is 14 amino acids. The CDR3 region is CASSESFGGSEQYF. CDR3 nucleotides: TGCGCCAGCAGTGAGTCGTTCGGGGGTTCCGAGCAGTACTTC.

This clone was observed a few times. The V gene is TRBV4-3, the J gene TRBJ2-7; 7 bases agree with TRBD1. The CDR3 spans 15 residues. Trimming removed 1 base from V and 4 bases from J; junction bases left unmatched: 7. The germline CDR1 and CDR2 sequences are LGHNA and YSLEER. DNA for the CDR3: TGCGCCAGCAGCCAAGGTGAAGGGGGCTTTTACGAGCAGTACTTC. Amino acids: CASSQGEGGFYEQYF.

The chain combines TRBV2 with TRBJ1-5; the match to TRBD1 covers 8 bases. The CDR3 is 14 residues long. V trimming: 7 bases; J trimming: 6 bases; junction bases outside the gene matches: 8. Per the germline V gene, CDR1 is SNHLY and CDR2 is FYNNEI. The CDR3 bases are TGTGCCAGCACAAGACAGGGGCTGGGTCAGCCCCAGCATTTT. It codes for CASTRQGLGQPQHF. The whole variable domain, remainder taken from reference TRBV2 and TRBJ1-5, is EPEVTQTPSHQVTQMGQEVILRCVPISNHLYFYWYRQILGQKVEFLVSFYNNEISEKSEIFDDQFSVERPDGSNFTLKIRSTKLEDSAMYFCASTRQGLGQPQHFGDGTRLSIL.

This chain connects TRBV18 to TRBJ1-1, with 8 positions matching TRBD1. The CDR3 runs 15 residues. After removal of 3 bases from V and 10 bases from J, the junction contained 13 bases not matched to a gene. Germline CDR1 reads KGHSH; CDR2 reads LQKENI. The DNA for the CDR3 is TGTGCCAGCTCACCTAACAGACAGGGGTCAAAGGGAGCTTTCTTT. As protein: CASSPNRQGSKGAFF.

The gene calls are TRBV11-2 and TRBJ2-3, with D perhaps TRBD1 (7 bases). The CDR3 loop spans 13 amino acids. Germline loops: CDR1 SGHAT, CDR2 FQNNGV. V was pared by 7 bases and J by 4 bases, with 12 bases between. This CDR3 is CASTSGGSDTQYF. CDR3 coding DNA: TGTGCCAGCACCTCAGGGGGGTCAGATACGCAGTATTTT.

The chain combines TRBV7-3 with TRBJ2-2; 7 bases are a match to TRBD2. The CDR3 loop spans 15 amino acids. Unmatched junction bases numbered 3, after V lost 5 bases and J lost 0 bases. The germline CDR1 and CDR2 sequences are SGHTA and FQGTGA. For the CDR3, the DNA is TGTGCCAGCAGCCCGGGAGGTACGAACACCGGGGAGCTGTTTTTT. Encoded protein: CASSPGGTNTGELFF.

The gene calls are TRBV28 and TRBJ1-5; D gene uncertain. Germline-derived CDR1 and CDR2 are MDHEN and SYDVKM. This CDR3 contains 12 residues. V dropped 10 bases and J dropped 2 bases, with 9 bases sitting between them. CDR3 in amino acids: CATYRGNQPQHF. The CDR3 nucleotides are TGTGCCACATACCGGGGCAATCAGCCCCAGCATTTT.

This clone was recorded many times. This specimen includes other DNA sequences encoding the same CDR3. The CDR3 nucleotides read TGTGCCAGTAGCCCGCAGGGTAACTATGGCTACACCTTC. Protein product: CASSPQGNYGYTF. This sequence joins TRBV19 and TRBJ1-2, with a weak D call TRBD1 (5 bases). V gave up 6 bases and J gave up 1 base, with 9 bases separating them. The CDR3 loop spans 13 amino acids. Germline assignment: CDR1 LNHDA and CDR2 SQIVND (reference sequence). Complete variable domain (other parts from reference TRBV19 and TRBJ1-2): DGGITQSPKYLFRKEGQNVTLSCEQNLNHDAMYWYRQDPGQGLRLIYYSQIVNDFQKGDIAEGYSVSREKKESFPLTVTSAQKNPTAFYLCASSPQGNYGYTFGSGTRLTVV.

V is TRBV30 and J is TRBJ2-5; possibly TRBD2 for D (6 bases). Germline V gene data show CDR1 as GTSNPN and CDR2 as SVGIG (reference sequence). This CDR3 has 13 amino acids. Trimming took off 5 bases at V and 0 bases at J, with 10 bases between the two ends. The CDR3 DNA reads TGTGCCTGGGCTCGGGACTACCAAGAGACCCAGTACTTC. Protein sequence: CAWARDYQETQYF.

The chain has TRBV18 and TRBJ1-5, with D unclear. V shed 3 bases and J shed 3 bases, with 12 bases lying between them. CDR1 and CDR2 (germline): KGHSH, LQKENI. The CDR3 extends over 15 amino acids. Here the CDR3 DNA reads TGTGCCAGCTCACCGGTGGCCAGGCTCAATCAGCCCCAGCATTTT. Translating gives CASSPVARLNQPQHF.

The gene calls are TRBV27 and TRBJ2-1; TRBD2 matches at 12 bases. The CDR3 length is 15 residues. From germline, CDR1 is MNHEY and CDR2 SMNVEV (reference sequence). V lost 6 bases and J lost 7; bases outside the gene matches: 7. The CDR3 nucleotides are TGTGCCAGCAGCAGAGAGGGGACTAGCGGGAATGAGCAGTTCTTC. Residues: CASSREGTSGNEQFF.

The V and J genes are TRBV12-3 or TRBV12-4 and TRBJ2-7; D may be TRBD2 (6 bases). This CDR3 region has 12 residues. Trimming removed 8 bases at V and 0 bases at J, with 8 bases between. In DNA form, the CDR3 reads TGTGCCAGCGGCGGGGTCTCCTACGAGCAGTACTTC. Its translation is CASGGVSYEQYF.

This clone has only one observation. CDR3 DNA: TGTGCCAGCAGCTTCGACAGGGTCTCATCTGGAAACACCATATATTTT. Protein sequence: CASSFDRVSSGNTIYF. The chain carries TRBV7-2 and TRBJ1-3; TRBD1 aligns across 7 bases. CDR1 and CDR2 (germline): SGHTA, FQGNSA. CDR3 size: 16 residues. V dropped 3 bases and J dropped 1; count of bases not matched to a gene: 6. The whole variable domain, remainder taken from reference TRBV7-2 and TRBJ1-3, is GAGVSQSPSNKVTEKGKDVELRCDPISGHTALYWYRQSLGQGLEFLIYFQGNSAPDKSGLPSDRFSAERTGGSVSTLTIQRTQQEDSAVYLCASSFDRVSSGNTIYFGEGSWLTVV.

This chain links TRBV3-1 (or the pseudogene TRBV3-2) with TRBJ2-1; D unclear. The CDR3 extends over 14 amino acids. From germline, CDR1 is LGHDT and CDR2 YNNKEL (reference sequence). The ends were cut back, 4 bases at V and 4 bases at J, with 11 bases in the middle. The CDR3 loop reads CASSLRVHYNEQFF. The CDR3 coding sequence is TGTGCCAGCAGCCTCCGGGTCCATTACAATGAGCAGTTCTTC.

The chain links TRBV2 to TRBJ2-1; the D is unclear. The germline V gene encodes CDR1 SNHLY and CDR2 FYNNEI. This CDR3 region has 12 residues. The ends were cut back, 4 bases at V and 5 bases at J, with 6 bases in the middle. The CDR3 reads CASSVSNNEQFF. The CDR3 DNA is TGTGCCAGCAGTGTGTCAAACAATGAGCAGTTCTTC.

The J gene is TRBJ2-1, the V gene TRBV28; 8 bases align to TRBD2. Germline-derived CDR1 and CDR2 are MDHEN and SYDVKM. V gave up 4 bases and J gave up 10 bases; unmatched junction bases: 0. This CDR3 has 11 residues. CDR3 nucleotides: TGTGCCAGCAGTTCGGGGGGGGAGCAGTTCTTC. Residues: CASSSGGEQFF.

The V call is TRBV7-6, the J call TRBJ2-3; maybe TRBD1 (5 bases). Germline V CDR1 and CDR2: SGHVS, FNYEAQ. CDR3 length: 17 amino acids. V was cut by 6 bases and J by 1 base, with 20 bases left in between. As DNA, the CDR3 is TGTGCCAGCAGACGTACCCAGGGTGGCTGGGGCACAGATACGCAGTATTTT. Translation gives CASRRTQGGWGTDTQYF.